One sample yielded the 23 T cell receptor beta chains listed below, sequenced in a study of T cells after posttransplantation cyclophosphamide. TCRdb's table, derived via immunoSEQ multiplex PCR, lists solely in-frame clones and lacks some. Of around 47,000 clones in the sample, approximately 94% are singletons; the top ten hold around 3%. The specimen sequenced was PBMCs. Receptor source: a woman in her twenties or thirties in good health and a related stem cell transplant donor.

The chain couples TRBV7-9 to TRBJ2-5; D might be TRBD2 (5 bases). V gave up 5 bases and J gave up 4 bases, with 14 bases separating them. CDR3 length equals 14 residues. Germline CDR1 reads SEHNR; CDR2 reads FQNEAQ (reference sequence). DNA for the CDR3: TGTGCCAGCAGCCCTGGACTTCGGGCAGAGACCCAGTACTTC. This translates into CASSPGLRAETQYF. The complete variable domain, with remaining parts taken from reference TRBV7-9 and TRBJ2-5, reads DTGVSQNPRHKITKRGQNVTFRCDPISEHNRLYWYRQTLGQGPEFLTYFQNEAQLEKSRLLSDRFSAERPKGSFSTLEIQRTEQGDSAMYLCASSPGLRAETQYFGPGTRLLVL.

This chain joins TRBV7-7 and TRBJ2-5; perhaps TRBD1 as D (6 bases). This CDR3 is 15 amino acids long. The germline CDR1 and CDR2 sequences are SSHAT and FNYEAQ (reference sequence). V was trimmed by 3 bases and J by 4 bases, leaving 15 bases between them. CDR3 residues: CASSLGAQGIETQYF. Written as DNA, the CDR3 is TGTGCCAGCAGCTTGGGGGCGCAGGGCATAGAGACCCAGTACTTC.

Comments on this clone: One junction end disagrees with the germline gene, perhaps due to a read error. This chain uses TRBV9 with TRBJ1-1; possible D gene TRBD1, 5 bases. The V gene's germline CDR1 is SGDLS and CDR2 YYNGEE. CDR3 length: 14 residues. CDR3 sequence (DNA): TGTGCCAGCAGCGTAGCCCCCCGCAGGGCTGAGGCTTTCTTT. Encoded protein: CASSVAPRRAEAFF.

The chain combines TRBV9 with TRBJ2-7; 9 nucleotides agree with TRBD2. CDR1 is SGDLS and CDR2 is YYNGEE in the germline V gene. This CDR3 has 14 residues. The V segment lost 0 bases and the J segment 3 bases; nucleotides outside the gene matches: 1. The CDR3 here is CASSVASGDYEQYF. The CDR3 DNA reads TGTGCCAGCAGCGTAGCTAGCGGGGACTACGAGCAGTACTTC.

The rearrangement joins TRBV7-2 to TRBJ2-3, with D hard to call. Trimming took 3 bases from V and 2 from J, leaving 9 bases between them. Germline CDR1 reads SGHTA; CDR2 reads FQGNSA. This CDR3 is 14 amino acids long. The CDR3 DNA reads TGTGCCAGCAGCTTTCAACTAAACACAGATACGCAGTATTTT. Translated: CASSFQLNTDTQYF.

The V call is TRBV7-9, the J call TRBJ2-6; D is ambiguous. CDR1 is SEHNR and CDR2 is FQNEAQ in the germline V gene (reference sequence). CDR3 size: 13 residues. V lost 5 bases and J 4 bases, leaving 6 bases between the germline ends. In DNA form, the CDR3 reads TGTGCCAGCAGCATGGCAGGGGCCAACGTCCTGACTTTC. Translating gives CASSMAGANVLTF.

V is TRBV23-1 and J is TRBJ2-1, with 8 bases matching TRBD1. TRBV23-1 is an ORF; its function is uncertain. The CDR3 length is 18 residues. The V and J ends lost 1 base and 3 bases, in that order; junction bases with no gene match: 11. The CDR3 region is CASSQYPLTGVFYNEQFF. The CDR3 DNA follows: TGCGCCAGCAGTCAATACCCCTTGACAGGGGTCTTCTACAATGAGCAGTTCTTC.

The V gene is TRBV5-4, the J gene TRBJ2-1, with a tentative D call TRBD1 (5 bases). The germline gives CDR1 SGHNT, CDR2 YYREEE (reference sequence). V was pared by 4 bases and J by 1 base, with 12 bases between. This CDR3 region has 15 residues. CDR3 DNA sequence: TGTGCCAGCAGCCCGGACAAGGGGTCCTACAATGAGCAGTTCTTC. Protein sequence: CASSPDKGSYNEQFF.

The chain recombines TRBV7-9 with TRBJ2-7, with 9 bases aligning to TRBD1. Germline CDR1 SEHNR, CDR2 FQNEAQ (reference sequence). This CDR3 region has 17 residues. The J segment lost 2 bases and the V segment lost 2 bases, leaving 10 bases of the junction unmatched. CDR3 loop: CASSLKGYRDRAYEQYF. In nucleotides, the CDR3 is TGTGCCAGCAGCTTAAAGGGTTACCGGGACAGGGCCTACGAGCAGTACTTC.

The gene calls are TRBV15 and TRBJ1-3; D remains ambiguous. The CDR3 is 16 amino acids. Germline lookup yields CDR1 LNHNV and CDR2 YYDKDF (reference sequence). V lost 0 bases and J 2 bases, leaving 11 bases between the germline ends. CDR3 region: CATSRDFVGAGNTIYF. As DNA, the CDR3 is TGTGCCACCAGCAGAGATTTTGTCGGGGCTGGAAACACCATATATTTT.

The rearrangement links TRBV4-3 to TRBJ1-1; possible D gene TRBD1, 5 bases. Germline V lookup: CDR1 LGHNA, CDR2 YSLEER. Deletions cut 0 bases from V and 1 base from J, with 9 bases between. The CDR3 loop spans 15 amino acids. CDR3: CASSQDRQGNTEAFF. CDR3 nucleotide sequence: TGCGCCAGCAGCCAAGATAGGCAGGGGAACACTGAAGCTTTCTTT.

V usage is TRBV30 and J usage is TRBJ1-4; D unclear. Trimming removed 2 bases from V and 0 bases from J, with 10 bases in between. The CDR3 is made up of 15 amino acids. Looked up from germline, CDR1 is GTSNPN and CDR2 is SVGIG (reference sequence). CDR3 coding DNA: TGTGCCTGGAGTTTCAGTGGTGCAACTAATGAAAAACTGTTTTTT. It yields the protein CAWSFSGATNEKLFF.

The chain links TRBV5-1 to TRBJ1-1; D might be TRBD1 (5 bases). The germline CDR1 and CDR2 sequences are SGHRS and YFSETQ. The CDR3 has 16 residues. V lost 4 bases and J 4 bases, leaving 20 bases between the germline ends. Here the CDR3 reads CASSRGTPGLGTEAFF. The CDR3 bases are TGCGCCAGCAGCCGGGGGACCCCGGGCCTGGGCACTGAAGCTTTCTTT.

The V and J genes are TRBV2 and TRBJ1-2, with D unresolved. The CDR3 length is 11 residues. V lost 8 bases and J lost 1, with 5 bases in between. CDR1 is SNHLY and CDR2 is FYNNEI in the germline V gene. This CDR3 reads CASGVNYGYTF. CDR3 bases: TGTGCCAGCGGAGTTAACTATGGCTACACCTTC. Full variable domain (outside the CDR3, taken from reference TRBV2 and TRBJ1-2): EPEVTQTPSHQVTQMGQEVILRCVPISNHLYFYWYRQILGQKVEFLVSFYNNEISEKSEIFDDQFSVERPDGSNFTLKIRSTKLEDSAMYFCASGVNYGYTFGSGTRLTVV.

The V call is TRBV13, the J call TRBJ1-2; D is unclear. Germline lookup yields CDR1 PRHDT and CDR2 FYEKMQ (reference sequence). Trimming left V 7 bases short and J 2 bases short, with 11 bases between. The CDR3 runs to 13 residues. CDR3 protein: CASTRMQNYGYTF. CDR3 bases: TGTGCCAGCACCAGGATGCAAAACTATGGCTACACCTTC. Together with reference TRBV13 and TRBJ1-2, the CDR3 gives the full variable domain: AAGVIQSPRHLIKEKRETATLKCYPIPRHDTVYWYQQGPGQDPQFLISFYEKMQSDKGSIPDRFSAQQFSDYHSELNMSSLELGDSALYFCASTRMQNYGYTFGSGTRLTVV.

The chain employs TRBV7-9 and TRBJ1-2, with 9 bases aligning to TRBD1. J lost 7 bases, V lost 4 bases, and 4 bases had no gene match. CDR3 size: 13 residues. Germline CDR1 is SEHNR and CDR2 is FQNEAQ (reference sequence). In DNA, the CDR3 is TGTGCCAGCAGCTGGGGGACAGGGTTTGGCTACACCTTC. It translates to CASSWGTGFGYTF.

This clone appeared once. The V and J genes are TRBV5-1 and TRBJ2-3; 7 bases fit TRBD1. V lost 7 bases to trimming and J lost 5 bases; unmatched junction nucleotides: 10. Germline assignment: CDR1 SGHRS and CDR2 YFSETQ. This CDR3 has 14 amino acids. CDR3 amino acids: CASGEQGYGDTQYF. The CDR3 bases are TGCGCCAGCGGGGAACAGGGGTACGGAGATACGCAGTATTTT.

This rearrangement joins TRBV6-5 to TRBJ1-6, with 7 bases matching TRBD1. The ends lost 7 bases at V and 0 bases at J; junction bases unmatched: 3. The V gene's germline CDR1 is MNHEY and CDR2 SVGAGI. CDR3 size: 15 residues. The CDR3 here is CASKTGSSYNSPLHF. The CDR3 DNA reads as TGTGCCAGCAAGACAGGGAGCTCCTATAATTCACCCCTCCACTTT.

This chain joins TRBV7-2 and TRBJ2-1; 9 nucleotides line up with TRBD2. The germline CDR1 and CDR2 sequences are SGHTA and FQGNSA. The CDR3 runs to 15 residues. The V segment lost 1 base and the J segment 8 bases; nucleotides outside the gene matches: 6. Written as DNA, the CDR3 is TGTGCCAGCAGCTTAGAAGGCGGGGGGGCATATGAGCAGTTCTTC. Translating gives CASSLEGGGAYEQFF. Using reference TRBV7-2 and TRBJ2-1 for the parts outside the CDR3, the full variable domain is GAGVSQSPSNKVTEKGKDVELRCDPISGHTALYWYRQSLGQGLEFLIYFQGNSAPDKSGLPSDRFSAERTGGSVSTLTIQRTQQEDSAVYLCASSLEGGGAYEQFFGPGTRLTVL.

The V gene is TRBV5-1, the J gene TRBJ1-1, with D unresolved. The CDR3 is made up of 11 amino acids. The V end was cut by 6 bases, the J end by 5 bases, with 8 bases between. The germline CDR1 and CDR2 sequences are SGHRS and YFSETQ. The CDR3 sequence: CASKGETEAFF. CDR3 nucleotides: TGCGCCAGCAAGGGAGAAACTGAAGCTTTCTTT.

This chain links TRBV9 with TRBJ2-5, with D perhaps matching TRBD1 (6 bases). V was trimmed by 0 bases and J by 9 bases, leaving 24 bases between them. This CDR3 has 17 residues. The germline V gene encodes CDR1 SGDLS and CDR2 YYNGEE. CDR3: CASSVDPTGTAARAQYF. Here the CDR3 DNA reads TGTGCCAGCAGCGTAGACCCAACAGGGACCGCCGCGAGGGCCCAGTACTTC.

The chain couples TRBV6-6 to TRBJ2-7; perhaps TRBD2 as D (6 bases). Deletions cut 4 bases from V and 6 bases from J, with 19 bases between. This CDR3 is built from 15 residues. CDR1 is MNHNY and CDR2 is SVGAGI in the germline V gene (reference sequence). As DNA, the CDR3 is TGTGCCAGCAGTTGGGGGGACCCCCCCCACTCCGAGCAGTACTTC. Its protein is CASSWGDPPHSEQYF.

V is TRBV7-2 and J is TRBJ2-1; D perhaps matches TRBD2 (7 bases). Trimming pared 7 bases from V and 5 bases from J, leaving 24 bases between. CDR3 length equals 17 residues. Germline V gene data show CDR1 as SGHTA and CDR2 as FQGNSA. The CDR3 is CASTPRTAGAGNNEQFF. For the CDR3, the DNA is TGTGCCAGCACCCCCAGGACCGCGGGGGCGGGTAACAATGAGCAGTTCTTC.